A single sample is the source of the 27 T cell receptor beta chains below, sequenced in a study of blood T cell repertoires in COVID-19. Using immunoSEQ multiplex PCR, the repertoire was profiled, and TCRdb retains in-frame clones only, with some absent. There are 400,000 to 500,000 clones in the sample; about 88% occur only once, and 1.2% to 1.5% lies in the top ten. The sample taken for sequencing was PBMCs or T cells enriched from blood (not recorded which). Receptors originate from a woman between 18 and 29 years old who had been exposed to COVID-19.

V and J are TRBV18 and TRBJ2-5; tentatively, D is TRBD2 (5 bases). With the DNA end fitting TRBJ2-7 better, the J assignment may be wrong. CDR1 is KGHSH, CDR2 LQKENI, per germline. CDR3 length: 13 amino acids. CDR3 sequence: CASSPGVTYEQYF. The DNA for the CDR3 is TGTGCCAGCTCACCCGGGGTTACCTACGAGCAGTACTTC.

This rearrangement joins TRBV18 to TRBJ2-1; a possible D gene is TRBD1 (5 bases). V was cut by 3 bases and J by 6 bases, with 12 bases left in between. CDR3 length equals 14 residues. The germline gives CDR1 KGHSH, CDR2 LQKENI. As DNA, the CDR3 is TGTGCCAGCTCACCCTTAGGGGCGATCAATGAGCAGTTCTTC. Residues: CASSPLGAINEQFF.

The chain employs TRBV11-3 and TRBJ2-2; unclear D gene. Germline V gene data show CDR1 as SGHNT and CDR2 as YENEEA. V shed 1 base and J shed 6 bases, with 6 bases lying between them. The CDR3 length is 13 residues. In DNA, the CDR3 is TGTGCCAGCAGCTTAGGTGCGGCCGGGGAGCTGTTTTTT. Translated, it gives CASSLGAAGELFF.

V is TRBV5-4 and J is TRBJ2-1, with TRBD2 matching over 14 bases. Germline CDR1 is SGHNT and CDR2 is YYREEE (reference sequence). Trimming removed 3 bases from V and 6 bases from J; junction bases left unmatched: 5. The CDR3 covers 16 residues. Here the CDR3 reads CASSSMTSGGANEQFF. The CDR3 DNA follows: TGTGCCAGCAGCTCCATGACTAGCGGGGGGGCCAATGAGCAGTTCTTC. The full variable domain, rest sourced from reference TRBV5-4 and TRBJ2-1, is ETGVTQSPTHLIKTRGQQVTLRCSSQSGHNTVSWYQQALGQGPQFIFQYYREEENGRGNFPPRFSGLQFPNYSSELNVNALELDDSALYLCASSSMTSGGANEQFFGPGTRLTVL.

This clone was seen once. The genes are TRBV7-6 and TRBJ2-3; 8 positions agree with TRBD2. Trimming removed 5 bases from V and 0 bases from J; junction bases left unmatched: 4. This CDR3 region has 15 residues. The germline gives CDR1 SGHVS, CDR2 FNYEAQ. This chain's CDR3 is CASSRSSGSTDTQYF. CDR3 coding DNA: TGTGCCAGCAGCCGCTCTAGCGGGAGCACAGATACGCAGTATTTT.

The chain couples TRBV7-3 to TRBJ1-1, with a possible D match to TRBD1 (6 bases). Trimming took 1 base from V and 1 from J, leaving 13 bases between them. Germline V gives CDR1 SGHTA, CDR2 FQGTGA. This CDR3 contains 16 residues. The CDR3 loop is CASSLKRVQGNTEAFF. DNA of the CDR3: TGTGCCAGCAGCTTAAAGAGGGTACAGGGGAACACTGAAGCTTTCTTT. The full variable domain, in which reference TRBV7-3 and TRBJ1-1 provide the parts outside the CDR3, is GAGVSQTPSNKVTEKGKYVELRCDPISGHTALYWYRQSLGQGPEFLIYFQGTGAADDSGLPNDRFFAVRPEGSVSTLKIQRTERGDSAVYLCASSLKRVQGNTEAFFGQGTRLTVV.

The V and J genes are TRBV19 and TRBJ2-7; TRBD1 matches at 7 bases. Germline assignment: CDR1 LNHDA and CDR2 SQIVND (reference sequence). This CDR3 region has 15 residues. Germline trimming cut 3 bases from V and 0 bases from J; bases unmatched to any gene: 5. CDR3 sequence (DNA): TGTGCCAGTAGTATCGACCGGGACAGCTCCTACGAGCAGTACTTC. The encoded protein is CASSIDRDSSYEQYF.

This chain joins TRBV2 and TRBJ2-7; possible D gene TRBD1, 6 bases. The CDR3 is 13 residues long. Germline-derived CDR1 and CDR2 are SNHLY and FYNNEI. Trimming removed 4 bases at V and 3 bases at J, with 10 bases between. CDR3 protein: CASSGTDLYEQYF. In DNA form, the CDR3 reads TGTGCCAGCAGTGGGACAGACCTCTACGAGCAGTACTTC.

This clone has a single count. The CDR3 region has the DNA TGTGCCAGTAGTGTTACAGGGGCAACGAGCAATCAGCCCCAGCATTTT. This sequence encodes CASSVTGATSNQPQHF. V usage is TRBV19 and J usage is TRBJ1-5, with 7 positions matching TRBD1. The CDR3 has 16 amino acids. Trimming cost V 5 bases and J 1 base; bases outside gene matches: 8. Per the germline V gene, CDR1 is LNHDA and CDR2 is SQIVND (reference sequence).

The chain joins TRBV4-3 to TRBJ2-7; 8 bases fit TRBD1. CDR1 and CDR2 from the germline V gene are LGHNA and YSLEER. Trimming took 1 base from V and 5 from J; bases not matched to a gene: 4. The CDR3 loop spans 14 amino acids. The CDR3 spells CASSQGTGSNEQYF. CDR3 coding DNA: TGCGCCAGCAGCCAAGGGACAGGGAGTAACGAGCAGTACTTC.

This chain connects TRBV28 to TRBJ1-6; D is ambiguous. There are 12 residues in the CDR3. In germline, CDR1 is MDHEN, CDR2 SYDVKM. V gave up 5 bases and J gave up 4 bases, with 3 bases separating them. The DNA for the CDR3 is TGTGCCAGCAGTCTGTATAATTCACCCCTCCACTTT. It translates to CASSLYNSPLHF.

CDR3 sequence reads: CSVPTGDTYGYTF. In DNA, the CDR3 is TGCAGCGTCCCCACAGGGGACACCTATGGCTACACCTTC. The chain uses TRBV29-1 and TRBJ1-2; 7 bases align to TRBD1. The CDR3 contains 13 residues. Per germline, CDR1 SQVTM and CDR2 ANQGSEA. Trimming took 6 bases from V and 4 from J; bases not matched to a gene: 8. Complete variable domain (other parts from reference TRBV29-1 and TRBJ1-2): SAVISQKPSRDICQRGTSLTIQCQVDSQVTMMFWYRQQPGQSLTLIATANQGSEATYESGFVIDKFPISRPNLTFSTLTVSNMSPEDSSIYLCSVPTGDTYGYTFGSGTRLTVV.

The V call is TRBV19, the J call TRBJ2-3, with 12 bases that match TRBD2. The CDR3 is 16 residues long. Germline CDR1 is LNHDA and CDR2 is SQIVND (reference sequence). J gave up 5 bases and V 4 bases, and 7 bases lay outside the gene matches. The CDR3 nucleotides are TGTGCCAGTAGTAGGTCTAGCGGGGGGGCCTTAGATACGCAGTATTTT. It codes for CASSRSSGGALDTQYF.

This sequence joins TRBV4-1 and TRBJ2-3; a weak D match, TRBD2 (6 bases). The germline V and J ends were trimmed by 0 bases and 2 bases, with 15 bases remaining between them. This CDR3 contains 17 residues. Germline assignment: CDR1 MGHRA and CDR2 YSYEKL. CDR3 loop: CASSQEGIAVNTDTQYF. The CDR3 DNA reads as TGCGCCAGCAGCCAAGAAGGAATAGCGGTGAACACAGATACGCAGTATTTT.

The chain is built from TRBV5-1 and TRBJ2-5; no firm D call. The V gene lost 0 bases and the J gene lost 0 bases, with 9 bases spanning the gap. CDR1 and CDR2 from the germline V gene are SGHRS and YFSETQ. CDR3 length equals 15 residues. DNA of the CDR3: TGCGCCAGCAGCTTGGTGTGGCAGAACCAAGAGACCCAGTACTTC. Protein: CASSLVWQNQETQYF. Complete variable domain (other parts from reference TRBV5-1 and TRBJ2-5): KAGVTQTPRYLIKTRGQQVTLSCSPISGHRSVSWYQQTPGQGLQFLFEYFSETQRNKGNFPGRFSGRQFSNSRSEMNVSTLELGDSALYLCASSLVWQNQETQYFGPGTRLLVL.

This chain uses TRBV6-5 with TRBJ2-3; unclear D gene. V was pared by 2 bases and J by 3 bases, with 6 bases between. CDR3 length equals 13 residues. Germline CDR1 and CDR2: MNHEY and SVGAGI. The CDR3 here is CASSYDRTDTQYF. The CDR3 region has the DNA TGTGCCAGCAGTTACGATAGAACAGATACGCAGTATTTT.

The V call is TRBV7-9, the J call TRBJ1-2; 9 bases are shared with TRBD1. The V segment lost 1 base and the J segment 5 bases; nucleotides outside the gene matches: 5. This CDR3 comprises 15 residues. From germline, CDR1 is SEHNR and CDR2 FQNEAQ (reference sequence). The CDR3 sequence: CASSLGAQGAYGYTF. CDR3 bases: TGTGCCAGCAGCTTAGGGGCACAGGGGGCTTATGGCTACACCTTC.

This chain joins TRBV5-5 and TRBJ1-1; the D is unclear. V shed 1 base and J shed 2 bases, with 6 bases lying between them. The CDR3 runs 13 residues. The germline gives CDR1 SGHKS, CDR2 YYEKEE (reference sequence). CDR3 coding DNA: TGTGCCAGCAGCTTGCAGATAAACACTGAAGCTTTCTTT. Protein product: CASSLQINTEAFF. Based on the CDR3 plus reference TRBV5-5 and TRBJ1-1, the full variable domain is DAGVTQSPTHLIKTRGQQVTLRCSPISGHKSVSWYQQVLGQGPQFIFQYYEKEERGRGNFPDRFSARQFPNYSSELNVNALLLGDSALYLCASSLQINTEAFFGQGTRLTVV.

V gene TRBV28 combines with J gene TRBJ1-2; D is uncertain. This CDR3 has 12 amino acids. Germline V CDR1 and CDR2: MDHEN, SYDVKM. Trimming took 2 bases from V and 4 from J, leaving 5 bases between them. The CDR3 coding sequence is TGTGCCAGCAGTTTAGACTTCTATGGCTACACCTTC. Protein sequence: CASSLDFYGYTF.

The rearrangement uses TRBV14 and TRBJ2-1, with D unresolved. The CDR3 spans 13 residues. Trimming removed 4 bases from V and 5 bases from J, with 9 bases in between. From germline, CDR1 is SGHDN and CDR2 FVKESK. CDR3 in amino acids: CASSPRFNNEQFF. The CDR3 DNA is TGTGCCAGCAGCCCGCGGTTTAACAATGAGCAGTTCTTC. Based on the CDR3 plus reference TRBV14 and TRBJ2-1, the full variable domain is EAGVTQFPSHSVIEKGQTVTLRCDPISGHDNLYWYRRVMGKEIKFLLHFVKESKQDESGMPNNRFLAERTGGTYSTLKVQPAELEDSGVYFCASSPRFNNEQFFGPGTRLTVL.

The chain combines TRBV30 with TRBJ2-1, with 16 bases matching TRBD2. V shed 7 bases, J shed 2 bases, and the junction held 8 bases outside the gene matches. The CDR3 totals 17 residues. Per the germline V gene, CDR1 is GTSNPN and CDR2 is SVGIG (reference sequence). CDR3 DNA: TGTGCCTCCCATTCCGGGACTAGCGGGGGGGCCTACAATGAGCAGTTCTTC. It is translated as CASHSGTSGGAYNEQFF.

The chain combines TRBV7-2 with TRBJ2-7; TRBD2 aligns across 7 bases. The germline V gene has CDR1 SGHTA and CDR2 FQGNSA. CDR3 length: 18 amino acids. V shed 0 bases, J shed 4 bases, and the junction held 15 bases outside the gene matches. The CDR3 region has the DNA TGTGCCAGCAGCTTAGCGGGGGTAAGCCGAGCGGGATTGTACGAGCAGTACTTC. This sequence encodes CASSLAGVSRAGLYEQYF. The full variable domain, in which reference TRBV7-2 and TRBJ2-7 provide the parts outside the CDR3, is GAGVSQSPSNKVTEKGKDVELRCDPISGHTALYWYRQSLGQGLEFLIYFQGNSAPDKSGLPSDRFSAERTGGSVSTLTIQRTQQEDSAVYLCASSLAGVSRAGLYEQYFGPGTRLTVT.

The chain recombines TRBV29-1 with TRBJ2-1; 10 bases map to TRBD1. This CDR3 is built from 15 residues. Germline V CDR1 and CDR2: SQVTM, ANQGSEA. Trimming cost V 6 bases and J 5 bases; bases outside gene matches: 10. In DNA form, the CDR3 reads TGCAGCGTAGTAAGGGACAGGGGTTGGGACAATGAGCAGTTCTTC. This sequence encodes CSVVRDRGWDNEQFF.

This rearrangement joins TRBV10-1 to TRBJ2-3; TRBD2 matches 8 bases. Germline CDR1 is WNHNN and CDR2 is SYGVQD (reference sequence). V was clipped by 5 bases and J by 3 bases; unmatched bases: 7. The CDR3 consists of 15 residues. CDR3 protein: CASSPSGSWTDTQYF. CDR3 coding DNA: TGCGCCAGCAGTCCGAGCGGGAGTTGGACAGATACGCAGTATTTT.

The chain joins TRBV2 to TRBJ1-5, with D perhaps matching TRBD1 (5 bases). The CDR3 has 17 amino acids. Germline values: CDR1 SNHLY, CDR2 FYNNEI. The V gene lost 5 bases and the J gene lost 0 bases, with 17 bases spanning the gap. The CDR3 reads CASSNPPGGGSNQPQHF. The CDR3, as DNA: TGTGCCAGCAGTAACCCCCCGGGGGGGGGTAGCAATCAGCCCCAGCATTTT.

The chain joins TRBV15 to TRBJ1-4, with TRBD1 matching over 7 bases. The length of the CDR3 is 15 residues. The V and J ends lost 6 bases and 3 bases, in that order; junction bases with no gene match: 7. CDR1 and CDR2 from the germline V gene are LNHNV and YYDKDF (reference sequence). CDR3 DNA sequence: TGTGCCACCAGAGACAGGGCGATAGCTAATGAAAAACTGTTTTTT. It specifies CATRDRAIANEKLFF.

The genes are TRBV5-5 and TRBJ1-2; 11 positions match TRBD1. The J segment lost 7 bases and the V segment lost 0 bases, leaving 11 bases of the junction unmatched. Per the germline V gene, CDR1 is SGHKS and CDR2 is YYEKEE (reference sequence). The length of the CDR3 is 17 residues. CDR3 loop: CASSLATGQGGSSGYTF. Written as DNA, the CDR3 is TGTGCCAGCAGCTTGGCCACGGGACAGGGGGGTTCTAGTGGCTACACCTTC.